These 32 T cell receptor beta chains came from one sample sequenced in a study of T cells after yellow fever vaccination. TCRdb analysed the 5' RACE reads with MiXCR anew, one entry per CDR3 protein. The data show a few hundred thousand distinct CDR3 sequences, approximately 4% seen once. The starting material was PBMCs, obtained 5 days after the yellow fever booster vaccination. Receptors were obtained from a man aged 18 to 29 who received the YFV17D yellow fever vaccine.

V and J are TRBV20-1 and TRBJ1-5, with 8 bases fitting TRBD1. The CDR3 is 14 amino acids. Germline-derived CDR1 and CDR2 are DFQATT and SNEGSKA (reference sequence). Unmatched junction bases numbered 7, after V lost 2 bases and J lost 7 bases. Here the CDR3 reads CSARRTGQAQPQHF. In DNA, the CDR3 is TGCAGTGCTAGAAGGACAGGGCAAGCCCAGCCCCAGCATTTT.

This clonotype was recorded at least ten times. The chain employs TRBV4-1 and TRBJ1-5, with no clear D. V lost 3 bases and J 6 bases, leaving 12 bases between the germline ends. Germline loops: CDR1 MGHRA, CDR2 YSYEKL. The CDR3 runs to 14 residues. Written as DNA, the CDR3 is TGCGCCAGCAGCCATTTGGAGGGTCGTCAGCCCCAGCATTTT. Amino acids: CASSHLEGRQPQHF.

This clonotype was recorded at least ten times. The V and J genes are TRBV27 and TRBJ2-4, with 7 bases fitting TRBD1. V was clipped by 5 bases and J by 3 bases; unmatched bases: 13. Looked up from germline, CDR1 is MNHEY and CDR2 is SMNVEV (reference sequence). This CDR3 contains 17 residues. The CDR3 nucleotides are TGTGCCAGCAGTGCCCTATTCGGGACAGACTACAAAAACATTCAGTACTTC. Translating gives CASSALFGTDYKNIQYF.

The table lists this clonotype with many counts. This chain uses TRBV4-2 with TRBJ1-5; weak D call: TRBD1 (6 bases). The CDR3 contains 15 residues. Trimming stripped 4 bases from V and 6 bases from J, with 16 bases between. Germline V gene data show CDR1 as LGHNA and CDR2 as YNFKEQ. The CDR3 here is CASSPGSGGGQPQHF. CDR3 bases: TGTGCCAGCAGCCCGGGTTCTGGGGGCGGTCAGCCCCAGCATTTT.

This clonotype occurred many times. The rearrangement links TRBV20-1 to TRBJ2-3; either TRBD1 or TRBD2 may fit D (5 bases each). The CDR3 length is 13 residues. Trimming pared 1 base from V and 5 bases from J, leaving 10 bases between. CDR1 is DFQATT and CDR2 is SNEGSKA in the germline V gene (reference sequence). In nucleotides, the CDR3 is TGCAGTGCTAGAGGTCCGGGACGAGATACGCAGTATTTT. Translation: CSARGPGRDTQYF.

This clonotype was picked up a small number of times. The genes are TRBV7-9 and TRBJ2-5, with D possibly TRBD2 on 7 matching bases. CDR1 SEHNR and CDR2 FQNEAQ come from the germline V gene (reference sequence). Trimming took 7 bases from V and 7 from J, leaving 16 bases between them. The CDR3 totals 13 residues. The chain's CDR3 is CASTRGARGTQYF. The CDR3 DNA reads TGTGCCAGCACCCGGGGGGCCCGTGGGACCCAGTACTTC.

The chain recombines TRBV29-1 with TRBJ1-1; possibly TRBD1 for D (6 bases). Trimming shortened V by 7 bases and J by 8 bases, and 17 bases separated the two germline ends. This CDR3 spans 12 amino acids. The V gene's germline CDR1 is SQVTM and CDR2 ANQGSEA. CDR3 nucleotide sequence: TGCAGCGGGGCAGTGGGGGCTAGGGAAGCTTTCTTT. It translates to CSGAVGAREAFF.

V gene TRBV20-1 combines with J gene TRBJ1-1; D is possibly TRBD1 (5 bases). The CDR3 is made up of 13 amino acids. Germline values: CDR1 DFQATT, CDR2 SNEGSKA (reference sequence). DNA of the CDR3: TGCAGCGCACGCGCGGGGGGAGGCACTGAAGCTTTCTTT. It translates to CSARAGGGTEAFF.

V and J are TRBV10-3 and TRBJ2-6; 7 nucleotides agree with TRBD1. J was trimmed by 2 bases and V by 4 bases; bases with no gene match: 2. The CDR3 totals 15 residues. Germline V gene sequence: CDR1 ENHRY, CDR2 SYGVKD. The CDR3 DNA sequence: TGTGCCATCAGTGCTACAGGGGCTGGGGCCAACGTCCTGACTTTC. Protein sequence: CAISATGAGANVLTF.

This clonotype has a handful of counts. V usage is TRBV7-2 and J usage is TRBJ1-6; 10 bases are shared with TRBD1. Trimming took 2 bases from V and 10 from J; bases not matched to a gene: 8. This CDR3 spans 16 amino acids. Germline V gene data show CDR1 as SGHTA and CDR2 as FQGNSA. CDR3 amino acids: CASSLRRTGGGSPLHF. Written as DNA, the CDR3 is TGTGCCAGCAGCTTACGGAGGACAGGGGGGGGCTCACCCCTCCACTTT.

J is TRBJ2-2 and V is TRBV27; 10 positions agree with TRBD1. CDR1 and CDR2 from the germline V gene are MNHEY and SMNVEV (reference sequence). The CDR3 length is 18 residues. J was trimmed by 2 bases and V by 6 bases; bases with no gene match: 12. CDR3 DNA sequence: TGTGCCAGCAGGATTCAGGGACAGGGGTTAACAAACACCGGGGAGCTGTTTTTT. This sequence encodes CASRIQGQGLTNTGELFF.

The rearrangement joins TRBV7-9 to TRBJ1-1; maybe TRBD1 (5 bases). Germline-derived CDR1 and CDR2 are SEHNR and FQNEAQ (reference sequence). This CDR3 contains 14 residues. Trimming removed 5 bases at V and 9 bases at J, with 19 bases between. CDR3 nucleotide sequence: TGTGCCAGCAGCAACAATAGGGACCCCCGCAAAGCTTTCTTT. As protein: CASSNNRDPRKAFF. Full variable domain (remainder filled in from reference TRBV7-9 and TRBJ1-1): DTGVSQNPRHKITKRGQNVTFRCDPISEHNRLYWYRQTLGQGPEFLTYFQNEAQLEKSRLLSDRFSAERPKGSFSTLEIQRTEQGDSAMYLCASSNNRDPRKAFFGQGTRLTVV.

The chain recombines TRBV7-3 with TRBJ2-3; 11 positions agree with TRBD2. Germline values: CDR1 SGHTA, CDR2 FQGTGA. This CDR3 is 17 amino acids long. After removal of 5 bases from V and 7 bases from J, the junction contained 14 bases not matched to a gene. The CDR3 loop is CASSADPPLAGAHTQYF. In DNA form, the CDR3 reads TGTGCCAGCAGCGCCGACCCTCCACTAGCGGGGGCTCATACGCAGTATTTT.

The CDR3 region is CSGLRTPTDTQYF. CDR3 sequence (DNA): TGCAGTGGACTCCGAACGCCCACAGATACGCAGTATTTT. The chain carries TRBV20-1 and TRBJ2-3; D is unclear. Per the germline V gene, CDR1 is DFQATT and CDR2 is SNEGSKA (reference sequence). CDR3 size: 13 residues. Trimming stripped 7 bases from V and 2 bases from J, with 13 bases between.

This chain links TRBV4-3 with TRBJ2-1, with 9 bases fitting TRBD1. J lost 6 bases, V lost 0 bases, and 6 bases had no gene match. The CDR3 length is 16 residues. CDR1 and CDR2 from the germline V gene are LGHNA and YSLEER. DNA of the CDR3: TGCGCCAGCAGCCAAGATCCCGGGACAGGGTCCAATGAGCAGTTCTTC. Amino acid sequence: CASSQDPGTGSNEQFF.

This clonotype occurred many times. The chain combines TRBV9 with TRBJ2-2, with 11 bases matching TRBD2. The germline V gene has CDR1 SGDLS and CDR2 YYNGEE. V lost 3 bases, J lost 2 bases, and 3 bases stayed unmatched. The CDR3 has 16 amino acids. The CDR3 DNA reads TGTGCCAGCAGCGGAACTAGCGGGGGAAACACCGGGGAGCTGTTTTTT. The encoded protein is CASSGTSGGNTGELFF.

This clonotype was observed a few times. This rearrangement joins TRBV12-3 or TRBV12-4 to TRBJ2-2, with D perhaps TRBD2 (5 bases). CDR3 size: 15 residues. With 2 bases removed from V and 4 bases from J, the gap between germline ends came to 11 bases. CDR3 coding DNA: TGTGCCAGCAGTTTACGGGGTAGAGCCACCGGGGAGCTGTTTTTT. Its protein is CASSLRGRATGELFF.

CDR3 protein: CASATRQGVFNEQFF. CDR3 DNA: TGTGCTAGTGCCACCAGACAGGGGGTTTTCAATGAGCAGTTCTTC. This chain joins TRBV12-5 and TRBJ2-1, with TRBD1 matching 9 bases. The ends lost 7 bases at V and 6 bases at J; junction bases unmatched: 10. Germline CDR1 is LGHNT and CDR2 is FRNRAP. The CDR3 loop spans 15 amino acids.

This clonotype has at least ten counts. The chain carries TRBV5-1 and TRBJ2-1; D is undetermined. The CDR3 length is 15 residues. Between the trimmed V and J ends, which lost 2 bases and 0 bases, there was a span of 9 bases. Looked up from germline, CDR1 is SGHRS and CDR2 is YFSETQ. This chain's CDR3 is CASSFLGASYNEQFF. CDR3 nucleotides: TGCGCCAGCAGCTTCTTAGGAGCCTCCTACAATGAGCAGTTCTTC. Filled out from reference TRBV5-1 and TRBJ2-1, the complete variable domain reads KAGVTQTPRYLIKTRGQQVTLSCSPISGHRSVSWYQQTPGQGLQFLFEYFSETQRNKGNFPGRFSGRQFSNSRSEMNVSTLELGDSALYLCASSFLGASYNEQFFGPGTRLTVL.

The sample holds many counts of this clonotype. The chain couples TRBV7-2 to TRBJ1-4, with 8 bases aligning to TRBD1. Germline CDR1 and CDR2: SGHTA and FQGNSA. With 5 bases clipped from V and 8 bases from J, the junction kept 10 bases outside the gene matches. The length of the CDR3 is 15 residues. The DNA of the CDR3 is TGTGCCAGCAGCCCATGGACAGGGATTGACGAAAAACTGTTTTTT. Amino acid sequence: CASSPWTGIDEKLFF.

In this sample, this clonotype turned up a few times. CDR3 amino acids: CATSFGGGPNQPQHF. In nucleotides, the CDR3 is TGTGCCACCAGCTTCGGAGGGGGACCTAATCAGCCCCAGCATTTT. The rearrangement joins TRBV15 to TRBJ1-5, with D maybe TRBD1 (6 bases). The CDR3 is 15 amino acids. CDR1 and CDR2 from the germline V gene are LNHNV and YYDKDF (reference sequence). V lost 5 bases and J lost 4, with 15 bases in between.

This clonotype was recorded a few times. V and J are TRBV7-6 and TRBJ1-6; D remains unclear. Germline V CDR1 and CDR2: SGHVS, FNYEAQ. The CDR3 extends over 17 amino acids. V was cut by 0 bases and J by 1 base, with 10 bases left in between. The CDR3 sequence is CASSLAETGSYNSPLHF. The CDR3 DNA is TGTGCCAGCAGCTTAGCGGAGACGGGATCCTATAATTCACCCCTCCACTTT.

The chain couples TRBV29-1 to TRBJ2-2; TRBD1 is a possible D gene (5 bases). The ends were cut back, 7 bases at V and 3 bases at J, with 9 bases in the middle. CDR3 size: 12 residues. Germline CDR1 and CDR2: SQVTM and ANQGSEA. The CDR3 DNA follows: TGCAGCGCAGAAGGGGACACCGGGGAGCTGTTTTTT. Its translation is CSAEGDTGELFF.

This clonotype has just a few counts. The chain links TRBV27 to TRBJ1-1, with D unclear. The germline V and J ends were trimmed by 4 bases and 0 bases, with 6 bases remaining between them. The CDR3 covers 13 residues. The V gene's germline CDR1 is MNHEY and CDR2 SMNVEV (reference sequence). CDR3 protein: CASSSPLNTEAFF. The CDR3 nucleotides read TGTGCCAGCAGTTCCCCGTTGAACACTGAAGCTTTCTTT.

This clonotype was observed once. One base away lies a much larger clone, so this may be a sequencing read error. The V call is TRBV5-1, the J call TRBJ1-2; TRBD1 is a possible D gene (5 bases). The CDR3 is 15 amino acids. The V and J ends lost 7 bases and 4 bases respectively, with 20 bases between them. The germline V gene encodes CDR1 SGHRS and CDR2 YFSETQ. The DNA of the CDR3 is TGCGCCAGCTGCGCCGGGATGGGGCACCTCTATGGCTACACCTTC. It codes for CASCAGMGHLYGYTF. Combining the CDR3 with reference TRBV5-1 and TRBJ1-2 gives the whole variable domain KAGVTQTPRYLIKTRGQQVTLSCSPISGHRSVSWYQQTPGQGLQFLFEYFSETQRNKGNFPGRFSGRQFSNSRSEMNVSTLELGDSALYLCASCAGMGHLYGYTFGSGTRLTVV.

This clonotype occurred a few times. The rearrangement links TRBV6-6 to TRBJ1-5, with 11 bases matching TRBD1. V shed 6 bases and J 4 bases; nucleotides not matched to a gene: 11. This CDR3 has 17 residues. CDR1 is MNHNY, CDR2 SVGAGI, per germline (reference sequence). CDR3 bases: TGTGCCAGCAGCTCGGACAGGGGGCGTTTTAGGAATCAGCCCCAGCATTTT. Amino acid sequence: CASSSDRGRFRNQPQHF.

At least ten counts were recorded for this clonotype. The chain couples TRBV2 to TRBJ1-1; a possible D gene is TRBD1 (5 bases). Between the trimmed V and J ends, which lost 10 bases and 1 base, there was a span of 16 bases. The CDR3 is 14 residues long. CDR1 is SNHLY and CDR2 is FYNNEI in the germline V gene. In DNA form, the CDR3 reads TGTGCCACTCAGCCCGGGACGGAGAACACTGAAGCTTTCTTT. Translated, it gives CATQPGTENTEAFF.

This sequence joins TRBV20-1 and TRBJ2-1, with D possibly TRBD2 on 6 matching bases. This CDR3 is built from 14 residues. V lost 6 bases and J lost 5, with 17 bases in between. Germline V gene sequence: CDR1 DFQATT, CDR2 SNEGSKA (reference sequence). For the CDR3, the DNA is TGCAGTGCGCGGGACCGGAGGGGCCACAATGAGCAGTTCTTC. This sequence encodes CSARDRRGHNEQFF.

This chain uses TRBV19 with TRBJ1-4; TRBD1 matches at 7 bases. The CDR3 has 16 amino acids. Germline trimming cut 4 bases from V and 0 bases from J; bases unmatched to any gene: 5. CDR1 and CDR2 (germline): LNHDA, SQIVND (reference sequence). The CDR3 DNA reads as TGTGCCAGTAGTAGCTGGGACAGAGCAACTAATGAAAAACTGTTTTTT. This codes for CASSSWDRATNEKLFF.

This clonotype was observed a few times. The chain is built from TRBV7-9 and TRBJ2-3; possibly TRBD2 for D (7 bases). Germline V lookup: CDR1 SEHNR, CDR2 FQNEAQ (reference sequence). CDR3 size: 16 residues. V lost 4 bases, J lost 0 bases, and 14 bases lay in between. The CDR3 region is CASSWGGAASTDTQYF. CDR3 sequence (DNA): TGTGCCAGCAGCTGGGGGGGCGCCGCTAGCACAGATACGCAGTATTTT.

The sample holds many counts of this clonotype. This sequence joins TRBV7-9 and TRBJ2-5; 10 bases agree with TRBD1. J gave up 4 bases and V 4 bases, and 9 bases lay outside the gene matches. Germline V gene lookup returns CDR1 SEHNR and CDR2 FQNEAQ (reference sequence). The length of the CDR3 is 16 residues. CDR3 nucleotide sequence: TGTGCCAGCAGCTCGTTCGGGACAGGGGCGAGAGAGACCCAGTACTTC. This encodes CASSSFGTGARETQYF.

This chain uses TRBV25-1 with TRBJ2-6; perhaps TRBD1 as D (6 bases). CDR1 and CDR2 from the germline V gene are MGHDK and SYGVNS. Trimming removed 6 bases at V and 0 bases at J, with 12 bases between. The CDR3 consists of 16 residues. The CDR3 DNA follows: TGTGCCAGCAGCCGGGACACCCTCTCTGGGGCCAACGTCCTGACTTTC. This translates into CASSRDTLSGANVLTF.